This is a list of T cell receptor beta chains from one sample in a study of blood T cell repertoires in COVID-19. The repertoire was sequenced with immunoSEQ multiplex PCR; TCRdb's copy has only in-frame clones and lacks some. This table holds about 120,000 clones, around 81% found once. Sequencing was performed on peripheral blood. The receptor source for this set is an older man with acute or convalescent COVID-19. CDR3s include the opening cysteine and the closing phenylalanine or tryptophan. The D gene is left open where the match is weak. The listing skips clone size in some rows; elsewhere it reads once, few, many or a size class.

TRBJ2-2 - TRBV2 14 - TGTGCCAGCAGTCTTTTTAGGTCCGAGGCGGAGCTGTTTTTT CASSLFRSEAELFF
TRBJ1-1 TRBD1 TRBV27 15 once TGTGCCAGCAGGAGACAGGGTCCCCCGAACACTGAAGCTTTCTTT CASRRQGPPNTEAFF
TRBJ1-1 - TRBV29-1 12 - TGCAGCGTGAGCCCAATGAACACTGAAGCTTTCTTT CSVSPMNTEAFF
TRBJ1-6 TRBD1 TRBV5-5 15 - TGTGCCAGCAGCTGGGGACAGGGGAATAATTCACCCCTCCACTTT CASSWGQGNNSPLHF
TRBJ2-3 - TRBV5-1 14 - TGCGCCAGCAGCTCCGACACGAACGAAGATACGCAGTATTTT CASSSDTNEDTQYF
TRBJ2-5 TRBD2 TRBV2 15 - TGTGCCAGCAGTGAAAGCGGGGGCATCGATAGGACCCAGTACTTC CASSESGGIDRTQYF
TRBJ2-5 - TRBV3-1/TRBV3-2 15 - TGTGCCAGCAGCCGATCGCCTAGTGAACTAGAGACCCAGTACTTC CASSRSPSELETQYF
TRBJ1-4 - TRBV5-4 14 - TGTGCCAGCAGCTTAAACATCCGAGGTGAAAAACTGTTTTTT CASSLNIRGEKLFF
TRBJ1-2 TRBD1 TRBV9 14 - TGTGCCAGCAGCGTGGGACAGGGGAACTATGGCTACACCTTC CASSVGQGNYGYTF
TRBJ2-1 - TRBV6-1 18 once TGTGCCAGCAGTGAAGCACTACACCCTCGGGGTCTTGGCAATGAGCAGTTCTTC CASSEALHPRGLGNEQFF
TRBJ1-6 TRBD1 TRBV6-2/TRBV6-3 16 few TGTGCCAGCAGTTACTCGACAGGGGGTTGGGATTCACCCCTCCACTTT CASSYSTGGWDSPLHF
TRBJ2-7 TRBD2 TRBV5-1 15 - TGCGCCAGCAGCTCCCCCTTGGGGGGGACCTACGAGCAGTACTTC CASSSPLGGTYEQYF
TRBJ1-2 - TRBV7-2 13 - TGTGCCAGCAGCTTGGAAAGGGAGGGTGGCTACACCTTC CASSLEREGGYTF
TRBJ2-7 TRBD2 TRBV6-1 17 - TGTGCCAGCAGTGAAGAAGGGGGACTAGCGGGTTACTACGAGCAGTACTTC CASSEEGGLAGYYEQYF
TRBJ2-3 - TRBV5-6 15 - TGTGCCAGCAGCTTTCGGGGGGCCGGCACAGATACGCAGTATTTT CASSFRGAGTDTQYF
TRBJ2-3 TRBD1 TRBV15 14 - TGTGCCACCAGCAGCTACAGGGGGACAGATACGCAGTATTTT CATSSYRGTDTQYF
TRBJ2-3 TRBD1 TRBV7-9 19 - TGTGCCAGCAGCCGCCTTCTCCTGACGACCGGGACAGCCACAGATACGCAGTATTTT CASSRLLLTTGTATDTQYF
TRBJ1-1 - TRBV30 16 - TGTGCCTGGAGGGCTCTCGGTCTCGGGATGAACACTGAAGCTTTCTTT CAWRALGLGMNTEAFF
TRBJ2-7 TRBD1 TRBV27 14 - TGTGCCAGCAGTCAAAACAGGGGGCCCTACGAGCAGTACTTC CASSQNRGPYEQYF
TRBJ1-4 TRBD1 TRBV11-2 12 - TGTGCCAGCAGTTCCAGGGGGGAAAAACTGTTTTTT CASSSRGEKLFF
TRBJ2-1 TRBD1 TRBV5-1 17 - TGCGCCAGCAGCTGGCCGGGTGGGACAGGGGCGGTCAATGAGCAGTTCTTC CASSWPGGTGAVNEQFF
TRBJ2-4 - TRBV15 16 - TGTGCCACCAGCAGAGAAGAGGGCTTACGGGCTAACATTCAGTACTTC CATSREEGLRANIQYF
TRBJ1-3 - TRBV7-8 17 - TGTGCCAGCAGCTCGAGGGTGGGGGGGCGAAGAGGAAACACCATATATTTT CASSSRVGGRRGNTIYF
TRBJ1-5 TRBD1 TRBV23-1 17 - TGCGCCAGCAGTCCCAGCGGGGACAGGTATAGCAATCAGCCCCAGCATTTT CASSPSGDRYSNQPQHF
TRBJ1-1 TRBD1 TRBV19 15 - TGTGCCAGTAGTAGCACGGGACAGCCGAACACTGAAGCTTTCTTT CASSSTGQPNTEAFF
TRBJ2-4 TRBD2 TRBV7-2 14 - TGTGCCAGCAGCTATAGCGGGGGGGCCAGCATTCAGTACTTC CASSYSGGASIQYF
TRBJ1-2 - TRBV7-9 12 - TGTGCCAGCAGCCTTGGACAGCTTGGCTACACCTTC CASSLGQLGYTF
TRBJ2-6 - TRBV25-1 15 - TGTGCCAGCAGTGGGGGACTCTCTGGGGCCAACGTCCTGACTTTC CASSGGLSGANVLTF
TRBJ2-7 - TRBV2 13 - TGTGCCAGCAGTGCCGGACAGTACTACGAGCAGTACTTC CASSAGQYYEQYF
TRBJ2-7 - TRBV19 13 once TGTGCCAGTAGTCAGACCGGAGGAGGGGAGCAGTACTTC CASSQTGGGEQYF
TRBJ1-2 - TRBV5-6 15 once TGTGCCAGCAGCCCCCTAGGCTTGGAGAACTATGGCTACACCTTC CASSPLGLENYGYTF
TRBJ2-3 - TRBV10-3 14 - TGTGCCATCGCGGCGGGGGCCCCCCCAGATACGCAGTATTTT CAIAAGAPPDTQYF
TRBJ1-2 TRBD1 TRBV4-1 16 few TGCGCCAGCAGCCAAGCCTCACAGGGGTCCGGCTATGGCTACACCTTC CASSQASQGSGYGYTF
TRBJ1-2 - TRBV5-1 14 - TGCGCCAGCAGCTTTGGGTTCAGGGGCTATGGCTACACCTTC CASSFGFRGYGYTF
TRBJ2-2 TRBD2 TRBV5-1 17 - TGCGCCAGCAGCTTATCTTCTAGCGGGCCGAACACCGGGGAGCTGTTTTTT CASSLSSSGPNTGELFF
TRBJ1-5 - TRBV10-3 14 - TGTGCCATCAGTGCAGGGGAAAGCAATCAGCCCCAGCATTTT CAISAGESNQPQHF